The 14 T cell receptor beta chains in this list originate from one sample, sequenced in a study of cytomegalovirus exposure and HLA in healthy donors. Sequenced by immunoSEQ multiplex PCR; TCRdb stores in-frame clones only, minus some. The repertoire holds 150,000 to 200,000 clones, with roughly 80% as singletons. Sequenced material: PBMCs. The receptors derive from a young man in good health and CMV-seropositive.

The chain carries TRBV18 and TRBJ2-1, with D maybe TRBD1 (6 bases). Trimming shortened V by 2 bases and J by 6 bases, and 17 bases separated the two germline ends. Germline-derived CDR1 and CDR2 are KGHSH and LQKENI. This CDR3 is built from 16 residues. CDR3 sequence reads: CASSPGGGVAGNEQFF. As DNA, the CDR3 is TGTGCCAGCTCACCAGGGGGCGGAGTGGCGGGCAATGAGCAGTTCTTC. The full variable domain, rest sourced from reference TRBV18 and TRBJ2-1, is NAGVMQNPRHLVRRRGQEARLRCSPMKGHSHVYWYRQLPEEGLKFMVYLQKENIIDESGMPKERFSAEFPKEGPSILRIQQVVRGDSAAYFCASSPGGGVAGNEQFFGPGTRLTVL.

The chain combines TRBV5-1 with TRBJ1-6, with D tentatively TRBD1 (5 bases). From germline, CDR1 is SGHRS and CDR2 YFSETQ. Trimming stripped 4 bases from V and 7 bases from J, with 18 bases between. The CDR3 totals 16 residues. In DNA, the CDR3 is TGCGCCAGCAGCAGGGATTTGGGGCAAAACAATTCACCCCTCCACTTT. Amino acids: CASSRDLGQNNSPLHF.

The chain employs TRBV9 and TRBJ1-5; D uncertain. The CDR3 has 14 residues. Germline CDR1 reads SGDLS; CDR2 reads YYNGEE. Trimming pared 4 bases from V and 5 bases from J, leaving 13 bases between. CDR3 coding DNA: TGTGCCAGCAGCCAAGGAGGAGACTATCAGCCCCAGCATTTT. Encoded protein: CASSQGGDYQPQHF.

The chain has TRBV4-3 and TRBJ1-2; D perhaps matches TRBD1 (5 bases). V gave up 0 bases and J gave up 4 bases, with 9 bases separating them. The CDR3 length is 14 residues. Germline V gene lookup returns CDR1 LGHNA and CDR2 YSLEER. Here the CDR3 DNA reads TGCGCCAGCAGCCAAGATACCGGGGGCTATGGCTACACCTTC. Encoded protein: CASSQDTGGYGYTF.

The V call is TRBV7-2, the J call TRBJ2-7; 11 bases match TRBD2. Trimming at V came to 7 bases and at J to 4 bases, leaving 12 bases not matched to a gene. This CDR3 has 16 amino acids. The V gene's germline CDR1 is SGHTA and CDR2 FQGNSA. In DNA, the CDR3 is TGTGCCAGCATACTTAGCGGGGGGGCCACATCTTACGAGCAGTACTTC. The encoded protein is CASILSGGATSYEQYF.

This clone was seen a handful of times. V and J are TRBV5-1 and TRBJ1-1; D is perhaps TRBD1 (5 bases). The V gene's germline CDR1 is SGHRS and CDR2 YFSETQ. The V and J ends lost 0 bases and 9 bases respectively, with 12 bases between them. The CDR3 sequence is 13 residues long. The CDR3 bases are TGCGCCAGCAGCTTGGCAGGGAAGTCCCAAGCTTTCTTT. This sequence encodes CASSLAGKSQAFF.

CDR3 in amino acids: CASSLGTGSNTGELFF. CDR3 DNA: TGTGCCAGCAGCTTGGGGACAGGATCAAACACCGGGGAGCTGTTTTTT. This sequence joins TRBV5-4 and TRBJ2-2; the match to TRBD1 covers 7 bases. Germline V gene sequence: CDR1 SGHNT, CDR2 YYREEE (reference sequence). V shed 0 bases, J shed 2 bases, and the junction held 4 bases outside the gene matches. The CDR3 covers 16 residues.

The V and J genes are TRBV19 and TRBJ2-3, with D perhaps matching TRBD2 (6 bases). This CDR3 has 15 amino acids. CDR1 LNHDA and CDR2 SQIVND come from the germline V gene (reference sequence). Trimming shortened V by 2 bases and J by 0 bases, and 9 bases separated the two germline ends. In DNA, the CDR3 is TGTGCCAGTAGTATAATAGCGGACAGCACAGATACGCAGTATTTT. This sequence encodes CASSIIADSTDTQYF.

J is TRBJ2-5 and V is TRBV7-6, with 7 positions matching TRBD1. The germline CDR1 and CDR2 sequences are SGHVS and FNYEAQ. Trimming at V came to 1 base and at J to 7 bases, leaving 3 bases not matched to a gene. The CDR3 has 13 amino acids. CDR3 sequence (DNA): TGTGCCAGCAGCTTAGGGACAGGAAGGACCCAGTACTTC. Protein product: CASSLGTGRTQYF.

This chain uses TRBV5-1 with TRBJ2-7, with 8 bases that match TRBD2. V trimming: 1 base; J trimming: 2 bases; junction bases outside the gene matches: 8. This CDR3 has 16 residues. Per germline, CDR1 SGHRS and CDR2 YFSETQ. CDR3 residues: CASSLSTSDLPYEQYF. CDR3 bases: TGCGCCAGCAGCTTGTCGACTAGCGACTTACCCTACGAGCAGTACTTC.

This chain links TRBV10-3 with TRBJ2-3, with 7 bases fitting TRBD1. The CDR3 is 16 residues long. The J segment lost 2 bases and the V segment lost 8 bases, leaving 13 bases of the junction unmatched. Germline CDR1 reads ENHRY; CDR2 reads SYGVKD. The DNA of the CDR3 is TGTGCCATCTCTAGGACCTGGGACAGCTCCACAGATACGCAGTATTTT. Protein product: CAISRTWDSSTDTQYF.

The CDR3 reads CASSSLAGGPYEQFF. The CDR3 coding sequence is TGTGCCAGCAGTTCGCTAGCGGGGGGGCCGTATGAGCAGTTCTTC. V is TRBV11-2 and J is TRBJ2-1, with 12 positions matching TRBD2. CDR3 length equals 15 residues. Germline CDR1 reads SGHAT; CDR2 reads FQNNGV. J lost 8 bases, V lost 6 bases, and 8 bases had no gene match. Complete variable domain (other parts from reference TRBV11-2 and TRBJ2-1): EAGVAQSPRYKIIEKRQSVAFWCNPISGHATLYWYQQILGQGPKLLIQFQNNGVVDDSQLPKDRFSAERLKGVDSTLKIQPAKLEDSAVYLCASSSLAGGPYEQFFGPGTRLTVL.

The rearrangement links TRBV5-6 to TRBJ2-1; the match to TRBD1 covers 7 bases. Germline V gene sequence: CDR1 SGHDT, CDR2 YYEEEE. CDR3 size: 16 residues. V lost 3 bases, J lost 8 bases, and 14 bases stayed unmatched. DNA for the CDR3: TGTGCCAGCAGCTGGGGACCCGGGACAGCCGGCGATGAGCAGTTCTTC. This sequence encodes CASSWGPGTAGDEQFF.

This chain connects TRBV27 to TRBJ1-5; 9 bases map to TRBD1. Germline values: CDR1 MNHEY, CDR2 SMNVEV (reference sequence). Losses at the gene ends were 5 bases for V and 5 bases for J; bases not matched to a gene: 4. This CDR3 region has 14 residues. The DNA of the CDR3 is TGTGCCAGCAGTCCCGGGACAGGGCATCAGCCCCAGCATTTT. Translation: CASSPGTGHQPQHF.